A selection of T cell receptor beta chains follows, all from one sample in a study of blood T cell repertoires in COVID-19. Produced via immunoSEQ multiplex PCR; TCRdb's table is partial and in-frame only. Found here are over 90,000 clones, 80% to 90% of them singletons; the top ten hold 4% to 6%. Sample: peripheral blood. These receptors originate from a man aged 80 or over with COVID-19, enrolled during active disease. Each CDR3 is given without its conserved first and last residue. Fields, in order: V gene, clone size, J gene, CDR3 protein. The size field is filled for only some rows; it gives once, few, many or a size class.

V: TRBV11-2
size: -
J: TRBJ2-7
CDR3: ASSLGDRGYEQY

V: TRBV18
size: -
J: TRBJ1-1
CDR3: ASSPGSGGLNTEAF

V: TRBV30
size: -
J: TRBJ2-7
CDR3: AWSASTESFYEQY

V: TRBV19
size: once
J: TRBJ2-7
CDR3: ASSISRAAYEQY

V: TRBV6-2/TRBV6-3
size: once
J: TRBJ1-1
CDR3: ASSPTGLNTEAF

V: TRBV7-3
size: -
J: TRBJ1-1
CDR3: ASSQVGQGTEAF

V: TRBV2
size: -
J: TRBJ1-5
CDR3: ASRDRTAYSNQPQH

V: TRBV4-1
size: few
J: TRBJ1-1
CDR3: ASSQTSIPGELTEAF

V: TRBV9
size: few
J: TRBJ2-5
CDR3: ASSPRQGTAIETQY

V: TRBV19
size: -
J: TRBJ2-5
CDR3: ASMGQVPGYRETQY

V: TRBV9
size: -
J: TRBJ1-2
CDR3: ASSVGTVPYGYT

V: TRBV28
size: -
J: TRBJ1-2
CDR3: ASSVGIPDRGDGYT

V: TRBV7-3
size: -
J: TRBJ2-2
CDR3: ASSFKGGTGELF

V: TRBV19
size: -
J: TRBJ1-5
CDR3: ASSTRGGLSNQPQH

V: TRBV27
size: -
J: TRBJ1-6
CDR3: ASSWAGIGNSPLH

V: TRBV30
size: -
J: TRBJ2-7
CDR3: AWSEGAGAGHEQY

V: TRBV27
size: -
J: TRBJ2-6
CDR3: ASSRPSGGGGANVLT

V: TRBV6-6
size: -
J: TRBJ2-7
CDR3: ASSYLDRAYEQY

V: TRBV2
size: once
J: TRBJ2-1
CDR3: ASRGDSSYNEQF

V: TRBV13
size: -
J: TRBJ2-3
CDR3: ASSLEAGGTDTQY

V: TRBV5-1
size: -
J: TRBJ1-2
CDR3: ASSPAGGYGYT

V: TRBV18
size: few
J: TRBJ2-7
CDR3: ASSPRLAGAYEQY

V: TRBV29-1
size: -
J: TRBJ1-6
CDR3: SATDRADSPLH

V: TRBV5-1
size: -
J: TRBJ2-2
CDR3: ASSLKAGANTGELF

V: TRBV5-1
size: once
J: TRBJ2-1
CDR3: ASSPGILYNEQF

V: TRBV10-3
size: few
J: TRBJ1-3
CDR3: AISDGRASGNTIY

V: TRBV5-1
size: once
J: TRBJ2-3
CDR3: ASSLVVAGTDTQY

V: TRBV5-1
size: -
J: TRBJ1-5
CDR3: ASSLAGDGQPQH

V: TRBV6-1
size: -
J: TRBJ2-5
CDR3: ASCEGTGGETQY

V: TRBV19
size: once
J: TRBJ1-2
CDR3: ASSAYSGYT

V: TRBV18
size: -
J: TRBJ1-2
CDR3: ASSPRVGVSHGGYT

V: TRBV30
size: -
J: TRBJ1-4
CDR3: AWSVRGSTQFEKLF

V: TRBV19
size: many
J: TRBJ1-5
CDR3: ASSMEPRVYQPQH

V: TRBV6-2/TRBV6-3
size: -
J: TRBJ1-2
CDR3: ASSYRGRHMGYT

V: TRBV9
size: -
J: TRBJ2-3
CDR3: ASSVEVRTDTQY

V: TRBV28
size: -
J: TRBJ2-4
CDR3: ASRLENIQY

V: TRBV7-3
size: -
J: TRBJ2-7
CDR3: ASSLSSSGGGYEQY

V: TRBV3-1/TRBV3-2
size: few
J: TRBJ1-2
CDR3: ASSPGGDYGYT

V: TRBV5-1
size: few
J: TRBJ2-7
CDR3: ASSLAPLTTGAEQY

V: TRBV7-2
size: -
J: TRBJ2-5
CDR3: ASSSLAGGLQETQY

V: TRBV2
size: -
J: TRBJ2-4
CDR3: ASSGDRGGMAKNIQY

V: TRBV11-3
size: -
J: TRBJ2-5
CDR3: ASSSGTSGGAETQY

V: TRBV21-1
size: -
J: TRBJ2-2
CDR3: ASSIRQGASIRANTGELF

V: TRBV5-6
size: -
J: TRBJ2-3
CDR3: ASSFRRQGNTDTQY

V: TRBV7-3
size: -
J: TRBJ1-2
CDR3: ASSLGPRSYGYT

V: TRBV6-5
size: -
J: TRBJ2-3
CDR3: ASRGNGDTQY